Following are 7 T cell receptor beta chains from one sample sequenced in a study of CD8+CD57+ T cells in acquired aplastic anemia. For CDR3 and TCR beta VDJ profiling, genomic DNA was the template used. MiXCR, run by TCRdb on the reads, gives a single entry per CDR3 protein. The sample holds about 170,000 distinct CDR3 sequences; 40% to 50% are singletons and the top ten take about 1.2%. Patients chosen for sequencing had CD8+CD57+ cells that had expanded, as shown by flow cytometry. The specimen sequenced was sorted CD4+, CD8+, or CD8+CD57+ T cells (not recorded which) from PBMCs. The receptors stem from a human donor with aplastic anemia.

The chain links TRBV24-1 to TRBJ2-3, with a weak D call TRBD2 (6 bases). The V and J ends lost 9 bases and 8 bases respectively, with 14 bases between them. In germline, CDR1 is KGHDR, CDR2 SFDVKD. The CDR3 is 12 amino acids. Written as DNA, the CDR3 is TGTGCCACCTCGGGGGAGACGGGTACGCAGTATTTT. Its translation is CATSGETGTQYF.

This clonotype was detected ten times or more. The rearrangement joins TRBV25-1 to TRBJ2-2, with D unresolved. This CDR3 has 14 residues. Trimming left V 2 bases short and J 6 bases short, with 10 bases between. CDR1 is MGHDK and CDR2 is SYGVNS in the germline V gene. The CDR3 region is CASSEGFVSGELFF. The CDR3 nucleotides read TGTGCCAGCAGTGAAGGTTTTGTCTCCGGGGAGCTGTTTTTT. The full variable domain, its missing parts supplied by reference TRBV25-1 and TRBJ2-2, is EADIYQTPRYLVIGTGKKITLECSQTMGHDKMYWYQQDPGMELHLIHYSYGVNSTEKGDLSSESTVSRIRTEHFPLTLESARPSHTSQYLCASSEGFVSGELFFGEGSRLTVL.

The chain uses TRBV6-5 and TRBJ2-5; D gene uncertain. V was shortened by 2 bases and J by 5 bases, with 15 bases between the two germline ends. Per the germline V gene, CDR1 is MNHEY and CDR2 is SVGAGI. This CDR3 has 15 residues. CDR3 nucleotides: TGTGCCAGCAGTTACAGCCCCCCCGCCCAGGAGACCCAGTACTTC. Its translation is CASSYSPPAQETQYF.

This clonotype was counted many times. The chain uses TRBV2 and TRBJ1-2; D not certain. Germline CDR1 is SNHLY and CDR2 is FYNNEI. CDR3 length equals 15 residues. Trimming left V 4 bases short and J 2 bases short, with 14 bases between. CDR3 in DNA: TGTGCCAGCAGTGGGCCAAACCTTGGAAACTATGGCTACACCTTC. It specifies CASSGPNLGNYGYTF.

This clonotype was seen many times. The J gene is TRBJ1-4, the V gene TRBV7-6; tentative D call: TRBD1 (6 bases). CDR1 is SGHVS, CDR2 FNYEAQ, per germline. V was shortened by 4 bases and J by 7 bases, with 13 bases between the two germline ends. The CDR3 has 14 amino acids. The CDR3 reads CASSSGAWVEKLFF. For the CDR3, the DNA is TGTGCCAGCAGCTCAGGGGCCTGGGTTGAAAAACTGTTTTTT.

In its sample, this clonotype was seen once. This chain joins TRBV5-6 and TRBJ2-5, with no clear D. Trimming shortened V by 0 bases and J by 2 bases, and 8 bases separated the two germline ends. The CDR3 has 14 amino acids. CDR1 and CDR2 (germline): SGHDT, YYEEEE. Written as DNA, the CDR3 is TGTGCCAGCAGCTTGGGGGTTCGGCAAGAGACCCAGTACTTC. Encoded protein: CASSLGVRQETQYF.

V usage is TRBV10-3 and J usage is TRBJ1-6, with TRBD1 identical over 8 bases. J gave up 7 bases and V 5 bases, and 4 bases lay outside the gene matches. Germline V lookup: CDR1 ENHRY, CDR2 SYGVKD. This CDR3 contains 14 residues. Written as DNA, the CDR3 is TGTGCCATCAGTCGACAGGGGCCGAATTCACCCCTCCACTTT. It codes for CAISRQGPNSPLHF.